One and the same sample provided the 3 T cell receptor beta chains below, sequenced in a study of CXCR3-negative and CXCR3-positive naive CD8 T cells (dated by TCRdb to about 2019). The research as a whole found: TRB CDR3s from CXCR3-positive naive cells showed higher hydrophobicity (lower Kidera factor 4), lower energy, and higher strength and volume indices than CXCR3-negative naive cells.

No antigen has been identified for these receptors. Sequencer: NextSeq 550. The Human TCR Profiling Kit (MiLaboratory) was used to make UMI-labeled 5' RACE TRB cDNA libraries. After reprocessing by TCRdb, each CDR3 protein sequence is one entry, and no DNA is given. This sample's table lists about 130,000 distinct CDR3 sequences. The ten largest clones take up 0.59% of the sample. Sequencing input: naive CXCR3+ CD8+ T cells from blood. Explained via the paper, the cell subset or site label denotes: CD45RO-CCR7+CD27+CD95- naive CD8+ T cells expressing CXCR3 (TNR3+). These TCRs come from a human donor in good health. Some clones in this sample may be carry-over from other donors' samples.

The chain links TRBV7-6 to TRBJ2-1; the TRBD2 assignment by TCRdb is unverifiable without DNA. Germline assignment: CDR1 SGHVS and CDR2 FNYEAQ. CDR3 size: 15 residues. The CDR3 sequence: CASSPDSSIYNEQFF.

The genes are TRBV5-4 and TRBJ2-7; TCRdb's D call of TRBD1 is untestable without DNA. CDR3 length: 14 amino acids. From germline, CDR1 is SGHNT and CDR2 YYREEE (reference sequence). CDR3 protein: CASSLGGYSYEQYF.

The rearrangement links TRBV5-5 to TRBJ2-5; the D gene TCRdb calls, TRBD1, cannot be checked with no DNA. CDR1 and CDR2 (germline): SGHKS, YYEKEE (reference sequence). CDR3 size: 14 residues. CDR3 sequence: CASRTGGSQETQYF.